Given below is one TCR beta chain in context. Its antigen is as yet unknown. The data derive from a study of T cell responses to AZD1222 COVID-19 vaccine. Study-level points and caveats: Across the whole spike, CD4 TCRs peaked at regions 160-218 and 743-854. Recipients of AZD1222 seropositive at baseline numbered only 5 or 6. The donor group comprised mostly white British people and more females; the analysis possibly underestimated clonal diversity.

TCRdb's table, derived via immunoSEQ multiplex PCR, lists solely in-frame clones and lacks some. The sample yields 15,000 or so clones, about 80% seen once. Germline V gene data show CDR1 as SQVTM and CDR2 as ANQGSEA. The CDR3 contains 15 residues. After removal of 4 bases from V and 6 bases from J, the junction contained 6 bases not matched to a gene. This TCR was sampled from an adult who received the AZD1222 COVID-19 vaccine. J is TRBJ2-1 and V is TRBV29-1; TRBD2 agrees at 13 bases. Sample: peripheral blood, taken 28 days after the second AZD1222 dose. The CDR3 is CSVGTSGGPPNEQFF. DNA for the CDR3: TGCAGCGTTGGGACTAGCGGGGGCCCCCCCAATGAGCAGTTCTTC.